This is a list of T cell receptor beta chains from one sample in a study of T cells in Graves' hyperthyroidism and ophthalmopathy. TCRdb passed the multiplex PCR reads through MiXCR, listing each CDR3 protein once. The sample has about 700,000 distinct CDR3 sequences, around 15% seen once. Source material: blood. These receptor sequences come from a young woman with Graves' hyperthyroidism. Both conserved end residues are part of each CDR3. The order of the fields is D gene, CDR3 length, J gene, clone size, V gene, CDR3 protein, CDR3 DNA. The D gene is left open where the match is weak. The size entry is marked missing in some rows and otherwise reads once, few, many or a size class.

d_gene: -; len: 15; j_gene: TRBJ2-5; abundance: few; v_gene: TRBV10-3; CDR3aa: CAISGARGFQETQYF; CDR3nt: TGTGCCATCAGTGGGGCCCGGGGGTTCCAAGAGACCCAGTACTTC
d_gene: TRBD1; len: 17; j_gene: TRBJ2-3; abundance: many; v_gene: TRBV7-6; CDR3aa: CASSLDHWTGSTDTQYF; CDR3nt: TGTGCCAGCAGCTTAGACCATTGGACAGGCAGCACAGATACGCAGTATTTT
d_gene: -; len: 14; j_gene: TRBJ2-3; abundance: -; v_gene: TRBV15; CDR3aa: CATSSFTDTDTQYF; CDR3nt: TGTGCCACCAGTTCATTCACAGATACAGATACGCAGTATTTT
d_gene: -; len: 17; j_gene: TRBJ1-1; abundance: many; v_gene: TRBV6-1; CDR3aa: CASSESGRGRSNTEAFF; CDR3nt: TGTGCCAGCAGTGAAAGTGGCAGGGGAAGGTCGAACACTGAAGCTTTCTTT
d_gene: TRBD2; len: 15; j_gene: TRBJ2-7; abundance: -; v_gene: TRBV9; CDR3aa: CASSVAAGVSYEQYF; CDR3nt: TGTGCCAGCAGCGTAGCAGCGGGAGTCTCCTACGAGCAGTACTTC
d_gene: TRBD2; len: 14; j_gene: TRBJ2-7; abundance: many; v_gene: TRBV24-1; CDR3aa: CATSKSSGTDEQYF; CDR3nt: TGTGCCACCAGTAAGTCTAGCGGGACTGACGAGCAGTACTTC
d_gene: -; len: 14; j_gene: TRBJ2-7; abundance: -; v_gene: TRBV5-1; CDR3aa: CASSMRTAFYEQYF; CDR3nt: TGCGCCAGCAGCATGAGGACAGCCTTCTACGAGCAGTACTTC
d_gene: -; len: 11; j_gene: TRBJ1-1; abundance: few; v_gene: TRBV12-3/TRBV12-4; CDR3aa: CASSLGVVAFF; CDR3nt: TGTGCCAGCAGTTTAGGAGTTGTCGCTTTCTTT
d_gene: -; len: 13; j_gene: TRBJ2-7; abundance: -; v_gene: TRBV4-3; CDR3aa: CASSQDKGDEQYF; CDR3nt: TGCGCCAGCAGCCAAGATAAGGGCGACGAGCAGTACTTC
d_gene: -; len: 13; j_gene: TRBJ1-2; abundance: -; v_gene: TRBV6-1; CDR3aa: CASSLSPGYGYTF; CDR3nt: TGTGCCAGTTCGTTATCCCCCGGCTATGGCTACACCTTC